Listed below are T cell receptor beta chains from one sample, sequenced in a study of T cells in Graves' hyperthyroidism and ophthalmopathy. TCRdb analysed the multiplex PCR reads with MiXCR anew, one entry per CDR3 protein. Among more than 300,000 distinct CDR3 sequences, approximately 15% were seen once, and the ten largest hold just under 25%. What was sequenced was blood. All receptors derive from a woman aged 25 to 39 with Graves' hyperthyroidism. The CDR3 runs from the conserved cysteine through the conserved F or W. D genes are given only for firm matches. Clone size is stated in some rows and not others, as once, few, many or a class when expanded.

>-|TRBV28|16|TRBJ1-2|many
TGTGCCAGCAGCCCCCCCACAGCACGGTCGTACTATGGCTACACCTTC
CASSPPTARSYYGYTF
>TRBD2|TRBV7-2|15|TRBJ2-1|-
TGTGCCAGCAGCCCCCCCGAGCGGGGAACAAATGAGCAGTTCTTC
CASSPPERGTNEQFF
>-|TRBV20-1|15|TRBJ2-1|few
TGCAGTGCTAGTTTCCGGCAGGGACAATACAATGAGCAGTTCTTC
CSASFRQGQYNEQFF
>TRBD1|TRBV28|13|TRBJ1-5|many
TGTGCCAGCAGATTACAGGGGAATCAGCCCCAGCATTTT
CASRLQGNQPQHF
>TRBD2|TRBV15|22|TRBJ2-7|-
TGTGCCACCAGCAGAGAGGCATTTCTGTCCGGGACTAGCTTCGATAGCTCCTACGAGCAGTACTTC
CATSREAFLSGTSFDSSYEQYF
>TRBD2|TRBV15|15|TRBJ2-7|many
TGTGCCACCAGCAGAGCGTCTAGCGGGCAGTACGAGCAGTACTTC
CATSRASSGQYEQYF
>TRBD1|TRBV20-1|14|TRBJ2-5|-
TGCAGTGCGCGGCACAGGGGGCGAGGAGAGACCCAGTACTTC
CSARHRGRGETQYF
>TRBD1|TRBV27|16|TRBJ1-4|many
TGTGCCAGCAGCCACACCACAGGGGCGGCTAATGAAAAACTGTTTTTT
CASSHTTGAANEKLFF
>-|TRBV20-1|15|TRBJ2-2|few
TGCAGTGCTAGAGCCAGAATCAGGGCCACCGGGGAGCTGTTTTTT
CSARARIRATGELFF
>-|TRBV7-3|15|TRBJ2-5|few
TGTGCCAGCAGCTTAGAATGGGCTCCGCAAGAGACCCAGTACTTC
CASSLEWAPQETQYF
>-|TRBV20-1|14|TRBJ1-1|many
TGCAGTGCTAGAGGCCCCCACAATGGGGCTGAAGCTTTCTTT
CSARGPHNGAEAFF
>TRBD1|TRBV9|13|TRBJ2-1|many
TGTGCCACCTCCGGGACAGGGGACAATGAGCAGTTCTTC
CATSGTGDNEQFF
>-|TRBV28|15|TRBJ1-1|many
TGTGCCAGCAGTTTACCTCAGGGGATGTACACTGAAGCTTTCTTT
CASSLPQGMYTEAFF
>-|TRBV20-1|14|TRBJ2-3|few
TGCAGTGCTATGCAGCAACCTAGCACAGATACGCAGTATTTT
CSAMQQPSTDTQYF
>-|TRBV15|13|TRBJ1-1|many
TGTGCCACCAGCAGAGATTGGACAGACGAAGCTTTCTTT
CATSRDWTDEAFF
>TRBD1|TRBV6-5|16|TRBJ1-1|many
TGTGCCAGCAGTTACTCGGGGACAGGGCGTGGCACTGAAGCTTTCTTT
CASSYSGTGRGTEAFF
>TRBD2|TRBV24-1|16|TRBJ2-2|-
TGTGCCACCGGCGAGGCCGGCGGGAGCGGATCCGGGGAGCTGTTTTTT
CATGEAGGSGSGELFF
>-|TRBV20-1|12|TRBJ1-1|few
TGCAGTGCTAGAAAGGGAGGGACTGAAGCTTTCTTT
CSARKGGTEAFF
>TRBD1|TRBV28|15|TRBJ1-4|many
TGTGCCAGCAGTTTATCAGGGACAGAGAATGAAAAACTGTTTTTT
CASSLSGTENEKLFF
>TRBD2|TRBV29-1|14|TRBJ2-1|-
TGCAGCGCCTCGGGAAGCGGGATCGCGAATGAGCAGTTCTTC
CSASGSGIANEQFF
>-|TRBV2|14|TRBJ1-5|many
TGTGCCAGCAGTGACGTTAGGGGTTATGGGCCCCAGCATTTT
CASSDVRGYGPQHF
>-|TRBV12-3/TRBV12-4|12|TRBJ2-1|many
TGTGCCAGCAGTTTTGGCGGAAATGAGCAGTTCTTC
CASSFGGNEQFF
>TRBD2|TRBV7-8|17|TRBJ2-1|-
TGTGCCAGCAGCTTACGGCGGGGGGCGATACCCTACAATGAGCAGTTCTTC
CASSLRRGAIPYNEQFF
>TRBD1|TRBV27|15|TRBJ2-3|many
TGTGCCAGCAGTTGGACAGGGACTCCTCTTGATACGCAGTATTTT
CASSWTGTPLDTQYF
>-|TRBV7-8|15|TRBJ2-3|few
TGTGCCAGCAGCGTAGACGGATCTAGCACAGATACGCAGTATTTT
CASSVDGSSTDTQYF
>-|TRBV28|16|TRBJ2-2|many
TGTGCCAGCAGGCCGGTAAGGGGAGAGAACACCGGGGAGCTGTTTTTT
CASRPVRGENTGELFF